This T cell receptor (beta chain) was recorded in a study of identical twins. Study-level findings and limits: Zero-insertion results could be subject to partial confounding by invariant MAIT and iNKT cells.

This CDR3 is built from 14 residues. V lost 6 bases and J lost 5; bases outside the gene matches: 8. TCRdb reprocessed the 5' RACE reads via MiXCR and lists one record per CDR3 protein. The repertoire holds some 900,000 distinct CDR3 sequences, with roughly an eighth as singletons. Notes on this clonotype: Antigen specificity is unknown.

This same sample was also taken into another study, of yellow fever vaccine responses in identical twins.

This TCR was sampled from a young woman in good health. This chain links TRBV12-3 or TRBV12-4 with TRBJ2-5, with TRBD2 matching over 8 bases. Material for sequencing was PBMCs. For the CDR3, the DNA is TGTGCCAGCAGCCTTCAGCGGGAGAGGGAGACCCAGTACTTC. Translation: CASSLQRERETQYF.